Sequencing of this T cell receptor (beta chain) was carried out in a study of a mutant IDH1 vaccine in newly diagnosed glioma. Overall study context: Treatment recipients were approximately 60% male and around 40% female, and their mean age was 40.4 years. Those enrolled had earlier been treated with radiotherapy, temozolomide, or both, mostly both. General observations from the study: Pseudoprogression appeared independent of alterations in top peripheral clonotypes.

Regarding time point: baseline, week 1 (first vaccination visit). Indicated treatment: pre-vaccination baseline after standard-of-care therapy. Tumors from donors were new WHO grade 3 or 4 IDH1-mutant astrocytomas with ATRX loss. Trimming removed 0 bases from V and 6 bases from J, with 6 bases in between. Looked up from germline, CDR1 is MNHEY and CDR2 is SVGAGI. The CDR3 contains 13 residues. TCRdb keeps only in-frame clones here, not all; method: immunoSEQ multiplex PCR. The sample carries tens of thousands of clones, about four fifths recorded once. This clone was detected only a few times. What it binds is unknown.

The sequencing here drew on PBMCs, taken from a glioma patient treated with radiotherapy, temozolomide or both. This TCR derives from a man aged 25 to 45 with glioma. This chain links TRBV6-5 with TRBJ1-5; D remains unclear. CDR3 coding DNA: TGTGCCAGCAGTTACTCGAAAAGTCAGCCCCAGCATTTT. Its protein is CASSYSKSQPQHF.